This T cell receptor (beta chain) came from a study of T cells in Graves' hyperthyroidism and ophthalmopathy. Calling Graves' hyperthyroidism stable meant ophthalmopathy did not progress within 18 months. Patients were aged 18 to 65, had disease duration under 2 months, and had newly diagnosed hyperthyroidism. Using around 10 ml of fresh peripheral blood, PBMCs were prepared. The study's findings and limits: Clonotypes that were expanded in thyroid above 0.001 mostly appeared in blood too.

Using RNA transcripts as the source, TCR beta CDR3 regions were amplified. With the HTBI primer set, the TCR CDR3 went through a first round of RT-PCR. TCRdb called the multiplex PCR reads again in MiXCR, with one record for every CDR3 protein. The repertoire holds about 360,000 distinct CDR3 sequences, with approximately 13% as singletons. This clonotype has more than one count but fewer than ten. Its antigen is unknown. The sequencing sample was made of blood. This TCR was sampled from a woman under 30 with Graves' hyperthyroidism.

In DNA, the CDR3 is TGCAGTGCTAGACTCAGGGTGAGCTCCTACAATGAGCAGTTCTTC. Its translation is CSARLRVSSYNEQFF. V usage is TRBV20-1 and J usage is TRBJ2-1, with D possibly being TRBD1 (5 bases). Per germline, CDR1 DFQATT and CDR2 SNEGSKA (reference sequence). The V end was cut by 2 bases, the J end by 0 bases, with 11 bases between. The CDR3 is 15 amino acids.